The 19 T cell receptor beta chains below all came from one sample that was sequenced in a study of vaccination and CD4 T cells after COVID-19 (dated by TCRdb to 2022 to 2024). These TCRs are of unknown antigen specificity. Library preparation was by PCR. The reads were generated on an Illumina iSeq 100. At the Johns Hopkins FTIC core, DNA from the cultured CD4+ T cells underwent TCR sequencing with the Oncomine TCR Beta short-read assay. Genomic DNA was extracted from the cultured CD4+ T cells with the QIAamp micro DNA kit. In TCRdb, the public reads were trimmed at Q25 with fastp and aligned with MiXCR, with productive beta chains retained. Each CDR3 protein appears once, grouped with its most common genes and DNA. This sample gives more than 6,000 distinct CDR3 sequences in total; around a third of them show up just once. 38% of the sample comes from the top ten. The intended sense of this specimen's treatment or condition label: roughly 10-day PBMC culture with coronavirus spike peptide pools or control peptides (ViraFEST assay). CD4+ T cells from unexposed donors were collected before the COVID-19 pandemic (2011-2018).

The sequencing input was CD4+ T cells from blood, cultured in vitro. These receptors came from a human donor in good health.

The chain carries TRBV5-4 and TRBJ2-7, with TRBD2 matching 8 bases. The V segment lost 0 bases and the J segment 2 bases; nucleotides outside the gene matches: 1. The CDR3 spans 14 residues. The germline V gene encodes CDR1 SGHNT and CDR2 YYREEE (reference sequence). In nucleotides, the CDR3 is TGTGCCAGCAGCTTGGGGGGACTAGCCTACGAGCAGTACTTC. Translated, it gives CASSLGGLAYEQYF. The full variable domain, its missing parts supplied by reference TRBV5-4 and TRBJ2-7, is ETGVTQSPTHLIKTRGQQVTLRCSSQSGHNTVSWYQQALGQGPQFIFQYYREEENGRGNFPPRFSGLQFPNYSSELNVNALELDDSALYLCASSLGGLAYEQYFGPGTRLTVT.

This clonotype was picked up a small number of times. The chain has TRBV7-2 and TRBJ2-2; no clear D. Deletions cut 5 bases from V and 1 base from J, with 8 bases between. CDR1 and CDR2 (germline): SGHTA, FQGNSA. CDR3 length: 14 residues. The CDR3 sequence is CASSRLGNTGELFF. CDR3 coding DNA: TGTGCCAGCAGCCGGCTGGGGAACACCGGGGAGCTGTTTTTT. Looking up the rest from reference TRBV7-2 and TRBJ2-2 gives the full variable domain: GAGVSQSPSNKVTEKGKDVELRCDPISGHTALYWYRQSLGQGLEFLIYFQGNSAPDKSGLPSDRFSAERTGGSVSTLTIQRTQQEDSAVYLCASSRLGNTGELFFGEGSRLTVL.

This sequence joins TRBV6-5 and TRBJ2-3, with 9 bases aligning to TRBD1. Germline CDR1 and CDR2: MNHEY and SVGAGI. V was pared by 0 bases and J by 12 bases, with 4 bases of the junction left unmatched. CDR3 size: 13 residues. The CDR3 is CASSYSLGQGQYF. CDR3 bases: TGTGCCAGCAGTTACTCGCTGGGACAGGGACAGTATTTT.

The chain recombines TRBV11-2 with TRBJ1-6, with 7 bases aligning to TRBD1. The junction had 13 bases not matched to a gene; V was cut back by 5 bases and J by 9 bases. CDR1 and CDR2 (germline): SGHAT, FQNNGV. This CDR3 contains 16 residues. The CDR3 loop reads CASSRTGARGASPLHF. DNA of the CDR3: TGTGCCAGCAGCCGCACAGGGGCGAGAGGGGCTTCACCCCTCCACTTT.

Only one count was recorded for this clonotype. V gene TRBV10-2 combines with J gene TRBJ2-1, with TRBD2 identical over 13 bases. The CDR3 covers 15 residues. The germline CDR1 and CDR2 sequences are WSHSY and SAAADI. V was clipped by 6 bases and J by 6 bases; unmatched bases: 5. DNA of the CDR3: TGCGCCAGCAGCCCCACTAGCGGGAGGGTCAATGAGCAGTTCTTC. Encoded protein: CASSPTSGRVNEQFF.

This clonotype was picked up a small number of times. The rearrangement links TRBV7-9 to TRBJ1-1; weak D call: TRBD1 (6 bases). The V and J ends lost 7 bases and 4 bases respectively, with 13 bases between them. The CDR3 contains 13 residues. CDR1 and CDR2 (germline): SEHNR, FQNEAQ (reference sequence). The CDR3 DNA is TGTGCCAGCACCCCAGGGGTTTCCACTGAAGCTTTCTTT. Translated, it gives CASTPGVSTEAFF.

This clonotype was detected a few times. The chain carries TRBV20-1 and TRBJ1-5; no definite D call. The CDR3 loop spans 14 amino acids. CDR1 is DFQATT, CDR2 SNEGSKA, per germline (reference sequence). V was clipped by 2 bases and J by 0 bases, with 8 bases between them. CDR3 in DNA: TGCAGTGCTAGATCAGAGTATAGCAATCAGCCCCAGCATTTT. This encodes CSARSEYSNQPQHF.

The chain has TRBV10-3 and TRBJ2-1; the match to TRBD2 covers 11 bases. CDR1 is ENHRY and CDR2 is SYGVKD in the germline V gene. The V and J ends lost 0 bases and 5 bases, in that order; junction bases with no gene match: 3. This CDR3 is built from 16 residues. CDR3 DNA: TGTGCCATCAGTGAGTCTGGGACTAGCGGCAACAATGAGCAGTTCTTC. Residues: CAISESGTSGNNEQFF.

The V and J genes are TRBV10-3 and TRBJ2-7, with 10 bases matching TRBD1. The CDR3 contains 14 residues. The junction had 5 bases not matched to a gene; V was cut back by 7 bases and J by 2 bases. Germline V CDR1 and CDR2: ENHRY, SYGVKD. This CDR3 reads CAITSGQGTYEQYF. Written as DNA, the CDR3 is TGTGCCATCACCTCGGGACAGGGGACCTACGAGCAGTACTTC.

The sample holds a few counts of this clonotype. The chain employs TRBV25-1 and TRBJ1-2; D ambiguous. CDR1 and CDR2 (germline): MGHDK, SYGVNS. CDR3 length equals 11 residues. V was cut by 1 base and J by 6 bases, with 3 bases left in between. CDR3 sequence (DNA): TGTGCCAGCAGTGAATCCCATGGCTACACCTTC. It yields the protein CASSESHGYTF.

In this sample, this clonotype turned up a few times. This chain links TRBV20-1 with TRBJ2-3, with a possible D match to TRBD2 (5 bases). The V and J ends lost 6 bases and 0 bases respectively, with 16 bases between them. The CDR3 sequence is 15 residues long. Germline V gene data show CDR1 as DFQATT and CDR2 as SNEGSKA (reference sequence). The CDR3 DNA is TGCAGTGCCCCCTTCTTGCGGGTGAGCACAGATACGCAGTATTTT. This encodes CSAPFLRVSTDTQYF.

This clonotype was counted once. The CDR3 DNA is TGCAGCGTTGGCTCGGGAGAGGACAATGAGCAGTTCTTC. Translation gives CSVGSGEDNEQFF. The rearrangement links TRBV29-1 to TRBJ2-1, with D perhaps TRBD2 (6 bases). CDR3 length: 13 residues. Germline assignment: CDR1 SQVTM and CDR2 ANQGSEA. V was cut by 4 bases and J by 5 bases, with 12 bases left in between.

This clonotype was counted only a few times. Here the CDR3 reads CATSEPGTGLSETQYF. The DNA of the CDR3 is TGTGCCACCAGTGAGCCCGGGACAGGTTTGTCCGAGACCCAGTACTTC. The V and J genes are TRBV24-1 and TRBJ2-5; TRBD1 aligns across 8 bases. Trimming at V came to 4 bases and at J to 5 bases, leaving 11 bases not matched to a gene. The CDR3 spans 16 residues. From germline, CDR1 is KGHDR and CDR2 SFDVKD.

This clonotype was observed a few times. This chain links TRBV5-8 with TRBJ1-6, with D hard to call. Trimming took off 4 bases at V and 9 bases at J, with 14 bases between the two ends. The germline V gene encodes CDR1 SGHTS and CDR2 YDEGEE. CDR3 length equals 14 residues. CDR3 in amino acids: CASSRTQRGSPLHF. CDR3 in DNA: TGTGCCAGCAGCCGGACGCAACGGGGTTCACCCCTCCACTTT. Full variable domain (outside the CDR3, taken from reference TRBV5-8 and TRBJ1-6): EAGVTQSPTHLIKTRGQQATLRCSPISGHTSVYWYQQALGLGLQFLLWYDEGEERNRGNFPPRFSGRQFPNYSSELNVNALELEDSALYLCASSRTQRGSPLHFGNGTRLTVT.

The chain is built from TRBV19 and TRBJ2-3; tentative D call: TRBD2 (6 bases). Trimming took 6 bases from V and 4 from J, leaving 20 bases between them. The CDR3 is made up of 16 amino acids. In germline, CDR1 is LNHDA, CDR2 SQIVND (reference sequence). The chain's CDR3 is CASRPRPSVGADTQYF. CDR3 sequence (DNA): TGTGCCAGTAGACCTCGGCCTAGCGTGGGGGCAGATACGCAGTATTTT.

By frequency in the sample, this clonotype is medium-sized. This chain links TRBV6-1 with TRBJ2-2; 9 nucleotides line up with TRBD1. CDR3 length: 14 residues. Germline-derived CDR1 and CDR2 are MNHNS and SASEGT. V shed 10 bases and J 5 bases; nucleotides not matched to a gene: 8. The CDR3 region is CATEDRGHTGELFF. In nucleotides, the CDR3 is TGTGCCACCGAGGACAGGGGTCATACCGGGGAGCTGTTTTTT.

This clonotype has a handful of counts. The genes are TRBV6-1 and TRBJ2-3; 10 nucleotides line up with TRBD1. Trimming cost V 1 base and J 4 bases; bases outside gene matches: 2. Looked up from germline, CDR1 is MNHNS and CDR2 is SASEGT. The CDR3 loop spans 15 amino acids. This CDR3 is CASSEGGTGADTQYF. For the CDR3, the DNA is TGTGCCAGCAGTGAAGGGGGGACAGGGGCAGATACGCAGTATTTT.

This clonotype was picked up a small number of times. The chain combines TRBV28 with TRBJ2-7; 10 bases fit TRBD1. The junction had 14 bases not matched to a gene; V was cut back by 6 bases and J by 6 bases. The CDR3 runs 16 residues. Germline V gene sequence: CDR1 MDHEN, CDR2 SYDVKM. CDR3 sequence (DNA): TGTGCCAGCAGCTATCCCCTACGGGACAGGGGTCCCGAGCAGTACTTC. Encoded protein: CASSYPLRDRGPEQYF.

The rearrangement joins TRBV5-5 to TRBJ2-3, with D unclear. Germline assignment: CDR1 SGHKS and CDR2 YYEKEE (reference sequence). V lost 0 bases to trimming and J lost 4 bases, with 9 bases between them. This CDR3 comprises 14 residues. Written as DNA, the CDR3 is TGTGCCAGCAGCTTGGGCCTTAGGCCAGATACGCAGTATTTT. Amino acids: CASSLGLRPDTQYF.